This T cell receptor beta chain was retrieved from a study of identical twins' blood T cells. Points from the study as a whole: Twins reportedly had markedly more similar V usage than unrelated donors, even among out-of-frame TCRbeta clonotypes.

In regard to this clonotype: Its antigen is still unknown.

TCR cDNA libraries were made from RNA using a previously described, modified protocol. TCRdb re-called the 5' RACE reads through MiXCR, storing one row per CDR3 protein. Here the sample spans 400,000 or so distinct CDR3 sequences, roughly 30% being singletons. The sequence came from a woman aged 18-49 years in good health. The source material was PBMCs.

CDR3 sequence: CASSLAPHYEQYF. CDR3 sequence (DNA): TGTGCCAGCAGCTTAGCACCCCATTACGAGCAGTACTTC. V is TRBV11-2 and J is TRBJ2-7; D is undetermined. The CDR3 runs 13 residues. The V end was cut by 1 base, the J end by 4 bases, with 8 bases between. The germline V gene has CDR1 SGHAT and CDR2 FQNNGV.